This entry describes one T cell receptor beta chain. The entry originates in a study of T cell changes during pregnancy in multiple sclerosis. Here immunoSEQ multiplex PCR was the method, and the copy in TCRdb shows in-frame clones only, minus some. The table records roughly 60,000 clones, around 90% of them present only once. The germline CDR1 and CDR2 sequences are MNHEY and SMNVEV (reference sequence). This CDR3 is 11 amino acids long. The ends were cut back, 6 bases at V and 11 bases at J, with 13 bases in the middle. The sample was CD4+ T cells from peripheral blood mononuclear cells, taken in the first trimester of pregnancy. The receptor comes from a female donor with multiple sclerosis, enrolled in a pregnancy study. V is TRBV27 and J is TRBJ1-1, with TRBD1 as a possible D gene (5 bases). DNA of the CDR3: TGTGCCAGCAGGACGGGGGTGTACGCTTTCTTT. Translating it yields CASRTGVYAFF.